The next 29 T cell receptor beta chains were all read from a single sample in a study of OX40 agonist ivuxolimab in advanced cancers. Sequencing used immunoSEQ multiplex PCR; TCRdb keeps in-frame clones, though not all of them. This sample yields 50,000 to 65,000 clones, of which roughly 91% are seen a single time; approximately 0.8% belongs to the top ten. Sequencing used CD4+ or CD8+ T cells sorted from blood, obtained in a trial of the OX40 agonist ivuxolimab. All receptors derive from an adult with an advanced solid tumor such as melanoma, head and neck, liver or kidney cancer.

V usage is TRBV18 and J usage is TRBJ2-7, with D unresolved. Germline V CDR1 and CDR2: KGHSH, LQKENI. This CDR3 is 12 amino acids long. The V end lost 6 bases, the J end lost 4 bases, and 10 bases lay between the germline ends. The DNA for the CDR3 is TGTGCCAGCTCCCAGGAGCGTTACGAGCAGTACTTC. Amino acids: CASSQERYEQYF.

V gene TRBV25-1 combines with J gene TRBJ1-6; tentatively, D is TRBD1 (5 bases). The CDR3 runs to 15 residues. The germline V gene encodes CDR1 MGHDK and CDR2 SYGVNS. Trimming removed 3 bases from V and 8 bases from J, with 14 bases in between. CDR3 sequence: CASSDQQGVDSPLHF. As DNA, the CDR3 is TGTGCCAGCAGTGATCAGCAGGGAGTCGATTCACCCCTCCACTTT.

The V call is TRBV27, the J call TRBJ1-5, with D tentatively TRBD1 (6 bases). Germline V gives CDR1 MNHEY, CDR2 SMNVEV (reference sequence). This CDR3 has 16 amino acids. V was trimmed by 8 bases and J by 7 bases, leaving 24 bases between them. CDR3 sequence (DNA): TGTGCCAGCCGTCGATCAGGGGTCGGGTCTGGGCAGCCCCAGCATTTT. Protein product: CASRRSGVGSGQPQHF.

V and J are TRBV19 and TRBJ1-5; 8 bases are shared with TRBD1. The J segment lost 2 bases and the V segment lost 4 bases, leaving 13 bases of the junction unmatched. This CDR3 contains 18 residues. Germline lookup yields CDR1 LNHDA and CDR2 SQIVND (reference sequence). CDR3 nucleotides: TGTGCCAGTAGTAGGAAGAATCAGGGGGCGACGGGCAATCAGCCCCAGCATTTT. Amino acids: CASSRKNQGATGNQPQHF.

The chain uses TRBV2 and TRBJ2-2; D unclear. The V gene lost 5 bases and the J gene lost 3 bases, with 7 bases spanning the gap. This CDR3 has 13 amino acids. Germline assignment: CDR1 SNHLY and CDR2 FYNNEI. The CDR3 here is CASSLDHTGELFF. CDR3 DNA: TGTGCCAGCAGTCTAGACCACACCGGGGAGCTGTTTTTT.

The chain links TRBV7-8 to TRBJ1-5; tentatively, D is TRBD1 (5 bases). The V end was cut by 3 bases, the J end by 7 bases, with 13 bases between. The germline CDR1 and CDR2 sequences are SGHVS and FQNEAQ. This CDR3 contains 14 residues. The CDR3, as DNA: TGTGCCAGCAGCTTCCGACAGCCCGGACAGCCCCAGCATTTT. This sequence encodes CASSFRQPGQPQHF.

The CDR3 sequence: CASSGRGGDTDTQYF. The CDR3 DNA reads as TGCGCCAGCAGCGGGCGGGGGGGCGACACAGATACGCAGTATTTT. This rearrangement joins TRBV5-1 to TRBJ2-3, with 9 positions matching TRBD2. Losses at the gene ends were 4 bases for V and 2 bases for J; bases not matched to a gene: 5. The CDR3 has 15 amino acids. Germline V gives CDR1 SGHRS, CDR2 YFSETQ.

The rearrangement links TRBV27 to TRBJ1-5; perhaps TRBD1 as D (5 bases). Trimming took 4 bases from V and 1 from J, leaving 5 bases between them. The CDR3 has 13 amino acids. Germline loops: CDR1 MNHEY, CDR2 SMNVEV (reference sequence). This CDR3 reads CASSWDSNQPQHF. As DNA, the CDR3 is TGTGCCAGCAGTTGGGACAGCAATCAGCCCCAGCATTTT.

This clone has a single count. The chain recombines TRBV5-4 with TRBJ2-2, with TRBD1 identical over 8 bases. The germline CDR1 and CDR2 sequences are SGHNT and YYREEE (reference sequence). There are 15 residues in the CDR3. J gave up 3 bases and V 4 bases, and 5 bases lay outside the gene matches. CDR3 in DNA: TGTGCCAGCAGCCGCAGGGGGCTGGACACCGGGGAGCTGTTTTTT. It encodes CASSRRGLDTGELFF. Full variable domain (rest looked up from reference TRBV5-4 and TRBJ2-2): ETGVTQSPTHLIKTRGQQVTLRCSSQSGHNTVSWYQQALGQGPQFIFQYYREEENGRGNFPPRFSGLQFPNYSSELNVNALELDDSALYLCASSRRGLDTGELFFGEGSRLTVL.

The chain couples TRBV6-6 to TRBJ2-3; the match to TRBD2 covers 7 bases. Germline CDR1 and CDR2: MNHNY and SVGAGI (reference sequence). CDR3 length equals 14 residues. J was trimmed by 0 bases and V by 4 bases; bases with no gene match: 1. CDR3 DNA: TGTGCCAGCAGTTCTAGCGGCAGCACAGATACGCAGTATTTT. It specifies CASSSSGSTDTQYF.

This clone was seen a single time. This chain joins TRBV6-5 and TRBJ1-1; D is possibly TRBD1 (5 bases). CDR3 length: 15 amino acids. Germline V gene sequence: CDR1 MNHEY, CDR2 SVGAGI. The V end lost 7 bases, the J end lost 0 bases, and 15 bases lay between the germline ends. The CDR3 loop is CASIFFGGLNTEAFF. In DNA, the CDR3 is TGTGCCAGCATCTTCTTCGGGGGGTTGAACACTGAAGCTTTCTTT.

This clone was recorded a few times. Written as DNA, the CDR3 is TGTGCCAGCTCACGTACCGGACAGTACACAGATACGCAGTATTTT. Encoded protein: CASSRTGQYTDTQYF. The rearrangement uses TRBV18 and TRBJ2-3; D perhaps matches TRBD1 (6 bases). This CDR3 spans 15 amino acids. Trimming stripped 4 bases from V and 2 bases from J, with 13 bases between. Germline lookup yields CDR1 KGHSH and CDR2 LQKENI. The full variable domain, its missing parts supplied by reference TRBV18 and TRBJ2-3, is NAGVMQNPRHLVRRRGQEARLRCSPMKGHSHVYWYRQLPEEGLKFMVYLQKENIIDESGMPKERFSAEFPKEGPSILRIQQVVRGDSAAYFCASSRTGQYTDTQYFGPGTRLTVL.

This rearrangement joins TRBV6-1 to TRBJ2-7, with D tentatively TRBD2 (5 bases). From germline, CDR1 is MNHNS and CDR2 SASEGT. The CDR3 loop spans 13 amino acids. V lost 0 bases and J lost 6, with 9 bases in between. CDR3 bases: TGTGCCAGCAGTGAAGCGAGAGGACTCGAGCAGTACTTC. It yields the protein CASSEARGLEQYF.

The J gene is TRBJ2-5, the V gene TRBV6-6; 7 bases agree with TRBD1. V lost 5 bases and J lost 1; bases outside the gene matches: 7. Germline values: CDR1 MNHNY, CDR2 SVGAGI (reference sequence). This CDR3 region has 15 residues. CDR3 bases: TGTGCCAGCAGTCCGGTGACAGGGCCCCAAGAGACCCAGTACTTC. Translating gives CASSPVTGPQETQYF.

J is TRBJ1-5 and V is TRBV21-1; TRBD1 is the table's D call and was not checked against the DNA. TRBV21-1 is described as a pseudogene. CDR3 length equals 16 residues. CDR3 region: CASSNKTVYSNQPQHF. The DNA of the CDR3 is TGTGCCAGCAGCAATAAGACAGTTTATAGCAATCAGCCCCAGCATTTT.

This clone appeared a few times. The chain is built from TRBV4-2 and TRBJ1-2, with TRBD1 matching 7 bases. Germline assignment: CDR1 LGHNA and CDR2 YNFKEQ. The V gene end was trimmed by 0 bases and the J gene end by 4 bases; junction bases not matched to a gene: 8. The length of the CDR3 is 16 residues. CDR3 DNA sequence: TGTGCCAGCAGCCAAGATTATGCGACAGGGAGCTATGGCTACACCTTC. Protein sequence: CASSQDYATGSYGYTF.

The chain has TRBV5-1 and TRBJ1-6; no firm D call. Trimming left V 2 bases short and J 8 bases short, with 11 bases between. The germline gives CDR1 SGHRS, CDR2 YFSETQ. This CDR3 has 14 residues. The CDR3 nucleotides are TGCGCCAGCAGCTTCACAGACGGGGATTCACCCCTCCACTTT. Translating gives CASSFTDGDSPLHF.

As regards this clone: One end of the junction is discordant with germline, which a read error may explain. This rearrangement joins TRBV7-4 to TRBJ2-5; 14 bases line up with TRBD2. CDR3 length: 19 amino acids. Germline V gene data show CDR1 as SGHVT and CDR2 as SQSDAQ. CDR3 sequence: CAGSLGLAGGPLYQETQYF. CDR3 DNA: TGTGCCGGCAGCCTTGGACTAGCGGGAGGCCCCTTGTACCAAGAGACCCAGTACTTC. The complete variable domain, with remaining parts taken from reference TRBV7-4 and TRBJ2-5, reads GAGVSQSPRYKVAKRGRDVALRCDSISGHVTLYWYRQTLGQGSEVLTYSQSDAQRDKSGRPSGRFSAERPERSVSTLKIQRTEQGDSAVYLCAGSLGLAGGPLYQETQYFGPGTRLLVL.

The CDR3 DNA follows: TGTGCCACCAGCGGCCTCGGGGCCACAGATACGCAGTATTTT. This translates into CATSGLGATDTQYF. The chain uses TRBV15 and TRBJ2-3, with D perhaps assigned TRBD1 or TRBD2 (5 bases each). The germline gives CDR1 LNHNV, CDR2 YYDKDF (reference sequence). V was clipped by 5 bases and J by 2 bases, with 11 bases between them. The CDR3 totals 14 residues.

This chain uses TRBV7-8 with TRBJ2-7, with TRBD1 identical over 11 bases. This CDR3 is built from 16 residues. Trimming removed 5 bases from V and 3 bases from J; junction bases left unmatched: 9. Germline V gene lookup returns CDR1 SGHVS and CDR2 FQNEAQ. The CDR3 spells CASSHNRDRGFYEQYF. The CDR3 DNA reads TGTGCCAGCAGCCACAATCGGGACAGGGGGTTCTACGAGCAGTACTTC.

The chain couples TRBV7-2 to TRBJ2-7, with D unclear. Trimming cost V 2 bases and J 2 bases, with 13 bases left between them. CDR1 SGHTA and CDR2 FQGNSA come from the germline V gene. CDR3 length equals 15 residues. CDR3 coding DNA: TGTGCCAGCAGCTTAACTCCCGGGCGTGCCTACGAGCAGTACTTC. Its protein product is CASSLTPGRAYEQYF.

The V gene is TRBV27, the J gene TRBJ2-5, with 14 bases lining up with TRBD2. The CDR3 spans 17 residues. V shed 6 bases and J 5 bases; nucleotides not matched to a gene: 11. The germline V gene encodes CDR1 MNHEY and CDR2 SMNVEV (reference sequence). CDR3 nucleotides: TGTGCCAGCAGCCGAAAGGGACTAGCGGGAGAATTCGAGACCCAGTACTTC. This sequence encodes CASSRKGLAGEFETQYF.

The chain carries TRBV27 and TRBJ2-7; TRBD1 agrees at 9 bases. Germline-derived CDR1 and CDR2 are MNHEY and SMNVEV (reference sequence). This CDR3 comprises 16 residues. The V segment lost 5 bases and the J segment 5 bases; nucleotides outside the gene matches: 13. The CDR3 coding sequence is TGTGCCAGCAGTCGAGGGACAGGGCCAGCGAGGAACGAGCAGTACTTC. This gives the protein CASSRGTGPARNEQYF.

In DNA, the CDR3 is TGTGCCAGCAGCTTACAGGGGGCTCGATATTCACCCCTCCACTTT. It codes for CASSLQGARYSPLHF. The chain couples TRBV5-6 to TRBJ1-6; 9 bases agree with TRBD1. The CDR3 covers 15 residues. Germline-derived CDR1 and CDR2 are SGHDT and YYEEEE. Trimming took 2 bases from V and 8 from J; bases not matched to a gene: 5.

CDR3: CASSSAELTDTQYF. The CDR3 DNA reads as TGTGCCAGCAGCTCCGCTGAGCTAACAGATACGCAGTATTTT. The chain couples TRBV5-8 to TRBJ2-3; D unclear. CDR3 size: 14 residues. Trimming removed 3 bases at V and 3 bases at J, with 11 bases between. The V gene's germline CDR1 is SGHTS and CDR2 YDEGEE.

This chain uses TRBV7-3 with TRBJ2-2, with 8 bases fitting TRBD2. There are 16 residues in the CDR3. Germline V gene sequence: CDR1 SGHTA, CDR2 FQGTGA. The ends lost 4 bases at V and 6 bases at J; junction bases unmatched: 10. CDR3 bases: TGTGCCAGCAGCTCCCCCTCAGCGGGAGAGGCCGGGGAGCTGTTTTTT. This sequence encodes CASSSPSAGEAGELFF.

The chain uses TRBV15 and TRBJ1-1, with TRBD1 as a possible D gene (5 bases). Germline V gives CDR1 LNHNV, CDR2 YYDKDF (reference sequence). Trimming took off 9 bases at V and 0 bases at J, with 14 bases between the two ends. The CDR3 contains 14 residues. CDR3 residues: CATGASLMNTEAFF. CDR3 nucleotides: TGTGCCACAGGGGCATCATTGATGAACACTGAAGCTTTCTTT.

CDR3 nucleotide sequence: TGTGCCACCAGCAGAGAAAGACGAGGAAGCTATGGCTACACCTTC. The encoded protein is CATSRERRGSYGYTF. The rearrangement joins TRBV15 to TRBJ1-2; no clear D gene. V dropped 0 bases and J dropped 4 bases, with 12 bases sitting between them. Germline V gene data show CDR1 as LNHNV and CDR2 as YYDKDF (reference sequence). CDR3 length: 15 residues.

Regarding this clone: Other DNA sequences in the sample encode the same CDR3. The rearrangement joins TRBV18 to TRBJ2-2; either TRBD1 or TRBD2 may fit D (5 bases each). Germline V gives CDR1 KGHSH, CDR2 LQKENI. V was cut by 3 bases and J by 2 bases, with 10 bases left in between. The CDR3 contains 15 residues. CDR3 protein: CASSPIGGNTGELFF. The DNA of the CDR3 is TGTGCCAGCTCACCCATTGGGGGAAACACCGGGGAGCTGTTTTTT.